Listed here are 9 T cell receptor beta chains from one sample, sequenced in a study of blood T cell repertoires in COVID-19. Clones were read by immunoSEQ multiplex PCR, and TCRdb kept only the in-frame ones, dropping some. The sample holds about 150,000 clones, around 84% seen once. Specimen: peripheral blood. The receptors were gathered from a human donor with acute or convalescent COVID-19. The donor label of this sample is uncertain.

The chain joins TRBV5-1 to TRBJ1-1, with D tentatively TRBD1 (5 bases). CDR3 length: 15 amino acids. In germline, CDR1 is SGHRS, CDR2 YFSETQ. The V end was cut by 2 bases, the J end by 5 bases, with 16 bases between. The CDR3 DNA sequence: TGCGCCAGCAGCTTTAGGACAACGGGAGGAACTGAAGCTTTCTTT. Residues: CASSFRTTGGTEAFF.

The gene calls are TRBV2 and TRBJ2-5; D is perhaps TRBD1 (6 bases). CDR3 length: 14 residues. Germline-derived CDR1 and CDR2 are SNHLY and FYNNEI. V shed 5 bases and J shed 0 bases, with 10 bases lying between them. The CDR3 DNA sequence: TGTGCCAGCAGTTCAGGACAGTACCAAGAGACCCAGTACTTC. Protein sequence: CASSSGQYQETQYF.

This clone is a singleton in its sample. This chain connects TRBV6-1 to TRBJ2-7, with D possibly matching TRBD1 (6 bases). With 0 bases removed from V and 4 bases from J, the gap between germline ends came to 13 bases. From germline, CDR1 is MNHNS and CDR2 SASEGT. The CDR3 is made up of 15 amino acids. Here the CDR3 reads CASSEAGRGTYEQYV. The CDR3 DNA is TGTGCCAGCAGTGAAGCTGGCAGGGGTACGTACGAGCAGTACGTC.

The chain employs TRBV5-1 and TRBJ1-4, with D maybe TRBD1 (6 bases). The ends were cut back, 5 bases at V and 3 bases at J, with 14 bases in the middle. CDR1 is SGHRS and CDR2 is YFSETQ in the germline V gene. This CDR3 is built from 15 residues. This CDR3 reads CASSDLQGPNEKLFF. CDR3 nucleotide sequence: TGCGCCAGCAGTGATTTACAGGGCCCTAATGAAAAACTGTTTTTT.

J is TRBJ1-4 and V is TRBV28, with TRBD1 as a possible D gene (5 bases). The CDR3 is 18 residues long. Germline-derived CDR1 and CDR2 are MDHEN and SYDVKM. Trimming left V 4 bases short and J 0 bases short, with 18 bases between. The CDR3 here is CASSYGGEDGSTNEKLFF. The CDR3 nucleotides read TGTGCCAGCAGTTACGGGGGGGAGGACGGATCAACTAATGAAAAACTGTTTTTT.

The chain uses TRBV6-1 and TRBJ1-1; 7 nucleotides agree with TRBD1. Germline values: CDR1 MNHNS, CDR2 SASEGT. The CDR3 covers 15 residues. The junction had 8 bases not matched to a gene; V was cut back by 3 bases and J by 4 bases. CDR3 residues: CASSDRQGISTEAFF. The CDR3 DNA follows: TGTGCCAGCAGTGATCGACAGGGAATTAGCACTGAAGCTTTCTTT.

The V call is TRBV6-5, the J call TRBJ1-2; 12 bases fit TRBD1. CDR3 size: 13 residues. Germline CDR1 MNHEY, CDR2 SVGAGI. After removal of 6 bases from V and 6 bases from J, the junction contained 2 bases not matched to a gene. CDR3 loop: CASRGQGAHGYTF. The CDR3 DNA is TGTGCCAGCAGGGGACAGGGGGCGCATGGCTACACCTTC.

This clone has just one count. The chain has TRBV6-6 and TRBJ2-7, with D maybe TRBD2 (5 bases). Germline V gene lookup returns CDR1 MNHNY and CDR2 SVGAGI (reference sequence). V was clipped by 6 bases and J by 0 bases, with 12 bases between them. CDR3 length equals 14 residues. The CDR3, as DNA: TGTGCCAGCAGATGGACTGGAGGCTCCTACGAGCAGTACTTC. It yields the protein CASRWTGGSYEQYF.

V gene TRBV28 combines with J gene TRBJ2-7; TRBD2 is a possible D gene (6 bases). This CDR3 spans 13 amino acids. The V gene's germline CDR1 is MDHEN and CDR2 SYDVKM. Between the trimmed V and J ends, which lost 8 bases and 2 bases, there was a span of 13 bases. CDR3 sequence: CASSTGSAYEQYV. CDR3 nucleotide sequence: TGTGCCAGCTCTACCGGGAGCGCCTACGAGCAGTACGTC.